The 21 T cell receptor beta chains presented below share a single source sample, sequenced in a study of shared clonotypes between healthy human individuals. TCRdb keeps only in-frame clones here, not all; method: immunoSEQ multiplex PCR. The table has around 510,000 clones, around 96% seen once; the top ten hold approximately 0.06%. The sample comprised naive CD4+ T cells sorted from blood. Regarding subset: CD45RA+ positively selected. These receptors were collected from a woman aged 25 to 45 in good health.

This chain connects TRBV2 to TRBJ1-3, with no clear D. The CDR3 runs to 14 residues. The germline V gene encodes CDR1 SNHLY and CDR2 FYNNEI. The V end was cut by 6 bases, the J end by 0 bases, with 9 bases between. The CDR3 sequence: CASSPDDSGNTIYF. In DNA form, the CDR3 reads TGTGCCAGCAGCCCAGATGACTCTGGAAACACCATATATTTT.

The J gene is TRBJ1-5, the V gene TRBV28; D is unclear. Germline V lookup: CDR1 MDHEN, CDR2 SYDVKM. The CDR3 spans 14 residues. The germline V and J ends were trimmed by 6 bases and 0 bases, with 9 bases remaining between them. The CDR3 reads CASRPGPSNQPQHF. The CDR3 nucleotides read TGTGCCAGCAGACCTGGACCTAGCAATCAGCCCCAGCATTTT.

The chain has TRBV4-1 and TRBJ2-2, with 12 bases lining up with TRBD2. The CDR3 length is 19 residues. Per germline, CDR1 MGHRA and CDR2 YSYEKL. The V segment lost 6 bases and the J segment 0 bases; nucleotides outside the gene matches: 11. The CDR3 DNA follows: TGCGCCAGCAGTCTATCCTCTCTAGCGGGAGGGCCGAACACCGGGGAGCTGTTTTTT. Translation: CASSLSSLAGGPNTGELFF.

The rearrangement joins TRBV14 to TRBJ1-1; unclear D gene. The V end was cut by 4 bases, the J end by 5 bases, with 20 bases between. This CDR3 is built from 16 residues. Germline loops: CDR1 SGHDN, CDR2 FVKESK. CDR3 nucleotide sequence: TGTGCCAGCAGCCGTGTCACTCGCCGGGCTGGGACTGAAGCTTTCTTT. Its protein is CASSRVTRRAGTEAFF.

CDR3 loop: CASSSEGREGRARTQYF. In nucleotides, the CDR3 is TGTGCCAGCAGTTCCGAGGGGCGGGAGGGTAGAGCGCGCACGCAGTATTTT. The rearrangement uses TRBV28 and TRBJ2-3; 9 bases match TRBD2. Unmatched junction bases numbered 17, after V lost 4 bases and J lost 9 bases. The CDR3 spans 17 residues. From germline, CDR1 is MDHEN and CDR2 SYDVKM.

The rearrangement joins TRBV7-8 to TRBJ2-7; the D call may be TRBD1 or TRBD2 (5 bases each). The germline V and J ends were trimmed by 2 bases and 2 bases, with 25 bases remaining between them. Germline V gene data show CDR1 as SGHVS and CDR2 as FQNEAQ. This CDR3 contains 19 residues. The CDR3 protein is CASSLTLPWSVGPTYEQYF. The CDR3, as DNA: TGTGCCAGCAGCTTAACTCTTCCGTGGTCTGTGGGACCGACCTACGAGCAGTACTTC.

The chain links TRBV2 to TRBJ2-1; TRBD2 matches 7 bases. Trimming cost V 8 bases and J 7 bases; bases outside gene matches: 8. The CDR3 is 13 residues long. Germline V lookup: CDR1 SNHLY, CDR2 FYNNEI. Written as DNA, the CDR3 is TGTGCCAGCGAGCGGGAAACGGGAAATGAGCAGTTCTTC. It codes for CASERETGNEQFF.

This chain uses TRBV5-1 with TRBJ2-1; 10 nucleotides line up with TRBD2. Germline CDR1 and CDR2: SGHRS and YFSETQ. J gave up 4 bases and V 4 bases, and 11 bases lay outside the gene matches. This CDR3 comprises 17 residues. CDR3 bases: TGCGCCAGCAGCCCCCAGGACGTAGCGGGAGGATACAATGAGCAGTTCTTC. It codes for CASSPQDVAGGYNEQFF.

The chain uses TRBV6-1 and TRBJ1-1, with D tentatively TRBD1 (6 bases). The V gene's germline CDR1 is MNHNS and CDR2 SASEGT. The length of the CDR3 is 17 residues. V gave up 1 base and J gave up 4 bases, with 19 bases separating them. The CDR3 reads CASSEGLRGSRGTEAFF. The CDR3 DNA sequence: TGTGCCAGCAGTGAAGGCCTCAGGGGATCGAGGGGCACTGAAGCTTTCTTT.

V gene TRBV7-2 combines with J gene TRBJ2-7; TRBD2 matches at 7 bases. The CDR3 totals 16 residues. The J segment lost 6 bases and the V segment lost 6 bases, leaving 17 bases of the junction unmatched. Looked up from germline, CDR1 is SGHTA and CDR2 is FQGNSA. CDR3 nucleotides: TGTGCCAGCAGTCCTCAGGCTTGGACTAGTATCCGCGAGCAGTACTTC. As protein: CASSPQAWTSIREQYF.

The V call is TRBV9, the J call TRBJ2-1; TRBD2 is a possible D gene (5 bases). Looked up from germline, CDR1 is SGDLS and CDR2 is YYNGEE. Trimming shortened V by 3 bases and J by 4 bases, and 14 bases separated the two germline ends. There are 15 residues in the CDR3. The CDR3 protein is CASSGTGVVYNEQFF. The CDR3 DNA reads as TGTGCCAGCAGCGGAACCGGGGTAGTTTACAATGAGCAGTTCTTC.

This rearrangement joins TRBV9 to TRBJ2-7, with D tentatively TRBD2 (6 bases). CDR3 length: 15 residues. Germline V gene sequence: CDR1 SGDLS, CDR2 YYNGEE. Trimming cost V 6 bases and J 2 bases, with 18 bases left between them. The CDR3, as DNA: TGTGCCAGCATCCACCTCCGGGACTTTCCCTACGAGCAGTACTTC. It translates to CASIHLRDFPYEQYF.

The rearrangement joins TRBV5-1 to TRBJ1-4; D unresolved. The V and J ends lost 3 bases and 0 bases respectively, with 9 bases between them. Germline V gene lookup returns CDR1 SGHRS and CDR2 YFSETQ. This CDR3 is 15 amino acids long. In DNA form, the CDR3 reads TGCGCCAGCAGCTGGCAGGTTGCAACTAATGAAAAACTGTTTTTT. Amino acid sequence: CASSWQVATNEKLFF.

J is TRBJ2-1 and V is TRBV28, with no clear D. CDR3 length equals 10 residues. V was pared by 9 bases and J by 5 bases, with 5 bases between. Germline V gene data show CDR1 as MDHEN and CDR2 as SYDVKM. The CDR3 here is CASKDNEQFF. The CDR3 DNA reads as TGTGCCAGTAAAGACAATGAGCAGTTCTTC.

V is TRBV4-1 and J is TRBJ1-3; 8 bases map to TRBD1. Unmatched junction bases numbered 4, after V lost 3 bases and J lost 0 bases. Germline V gene sequence: CDR1 MGHRA, CDR2 YSYEKL. CDR3 size: 16 residues. The CDR3 DNA reads as TGCGCCAGCAGCCAGTTGACAGGGGACTCTGGAAACACCATATATTTT. Translating gives CASSQLTGDSGNTIYF.

The V and J genes are TRBV6-5 and TRBJ1-5; TRBD1 might be the D (6 bases). V was shortened by 6 bases and J by 3 bases, with 15 bases between the two germline ends. The CDR3 consists of 15 residues. Per germline, CDR1 MNHEY and CDR2 SVGAGI. The CDR3 spells CASSRTPGANQPQHF. CDR3 nucleotides: TGTGCCAGCAGCAGGACCCCAGGGGCCAATCAGCCCCAGCATTTT.

The chain has TRBV28 and TRBJ2-7, with D possibly TRBD1 on 6 matching bases. The germline V and J ends were trimmed by 3 bases and 3 bases, with 9 bases remaining between them. CDR1 and CDR2 from the germline V gene are MDHEN and SYDVKM. The CDR3 has 13 amino acids. The CDR3 reads CASSFRGIYEQYF. In DNA, the CDR3 is TGTGCCAGCAGTTTCAGGGGAATCTACGAGCAGTACTTC.

The chain has TRBV10-2 and TRBJ1-2; perhaps TRBD1 as D (5 bases). V shed 4 bases and J shed 3 bases, with 9 bases lying between them. Germline values: CDR1 WSHSY, CDR2 SAAADI. The CDR3 is made up of 13 amino acids. CDR3 coding DNA: TGCGCCAGCAGTGCACGGGGGGACTATGGCTACACCTTC. Translation gives CASSARGDYGYTF.

This chain's CDR3 is CASSARQYQETQYF. Written as DNA, the CDR3 is TGTGCCAGCAGTGCAAGACAGTACCAAGAGACCCAGTACTTC. The J gene is TRBJ2-5, the V gene TRBV2, with a tentative D call TRBD1 (5 bases). The germline CDR1 and CDR2 sequences are SNHLY and FYNNEI. The CDR3 covers 14 residues. V gave up 4 bases and J gave up 0 bases, with 9 bases separating them.

V and J are TRBV29-1 and TRBJ1-1; TRBD1 agrees at 10 bases. Losses at the gene ends were 4 bases for V and 2 bases for J; bases not matched to a gene: 4. Germline values: CDR1 SQVTM, CDR2 ANQGSEA. CDR3 length equals 14 residues. The CDR3 loop reads CSVVGQGGNTEAFF. The CDR3 DNA is TGCAGCGTTGTCGGACAGGGGGGAAACACTGAAGCTTTCTTT.

This sequence joins TRBV5-4 and TRBJ2-1; D possibly corresponds to TRBD1 (6 bases). This CDR3 comprises 14 residues. Trimming took 4 bases from V and 4 from J, leaving 12 bases between them. The germline V gene has CDR1 SGHNT and CDR2 YYREEE (reference sequence). CDR3 sequence (DNA): TGTGCCAGCAGCCCGGGGACATTATACAATGAGCAGTTCTTC. Its protein product is CASSPGTLYNEQFF. The full variable domain, rest sourced from reference TRBV5-4 and TRBJ2-1, is ETGVTQSPTHLIKTRGQQVTLRCSSQSGHNTVSWYQQALGQGPQFIFQYYREEENGRGNFPPRFSGLQFPNYSSELNVNALELDDSALYLCASSPGTLYNEQFFGPGTRLTVL.